Below, 22 T cell receptor beta chains from the same sample are listed, as sequenced in a study of vaccination and CD4 T cells after COVID-19. Noted treatment: approximately nine-day PBMC culture with coronavirus spike peptide pools or control peptides (ViraFEST assay). It was before the COVID-19 pandemic (2011-2018) that the unexposed donor's CD4+ T cells were collected. The Oncomine TCR Beta short-read assay was what sequenced the DNA obtained from cultured CD4+ T cells. TCRdb fed the PCR reads into MiXCR, producing one record per CDR3 protein. The data show 7,700 or so distinct CDR3 sequences, approximately 37% seen once. These TCRs are of unknown antigen specificity. Material for sequencing was CD4+ T cells from blood, cultured in vitro. The receptors here all came from a human donor in good health.

This clonotype has more than one count but fewer than ten. This chain joins TRBV2 and TRBJ2-3; D gene uncertain. Germline CDR1 and CDR2: SNHLY and FYNNEI. The V end lost 4 bases, the J end lost 7 bases, and 18 bases lay between the germline ends. This CDR3 is built from 15 residues. The chain's CDR3 is CASSVNNSPWNTQYF. CDR3 nucleotide sequence: TGTGCCAGCAGTGTTAACAACTCCCCCTGGAATACGCAGTATTTT.

Only a few counts were recorded for this clonotype. The rearrangement uses TRBV7-8 and TRBJ1-1; D not resolved. CDR1 is SGHVS and CDR2 is FQNEAQ in the germline V gene. V lost 10 bases to trimming and J lost 2 bases, with 17 bases between them. The CDR3 is 14 residues long. The CDR3 bases are TGTGCCACCCTAAACCGACCAGACAACACTGAAGCTTTCTTT. This gives the protein CATLNRPDNTEAFF.

The V and J genes are TRBV6-1 and TRBJ2-2; 8 bases match TRBD2. The V gene end was trimmed by 10 bases and the J gene end by 1 base; junction bases not matched to a gene: 5. The germline gives CDR1 MNHNS, CDR2 SASEGT. This CDR3 has 14 amino acids. The CDR3 sequence is CATRSGGNTGELFF. The CDR3 DNA reads TGTGCCACCAGAAGCGGGGGGAACACCGGGGAGCTGTTTTTT.

This clonotype showed up just once. The chain links TRBV7-9 to TRBJ2-7; 11 bases agree with TRBD2. The J segment lost 6 bases and the V segment lost 5 bases, leaving 9 bases of the junction unmatched. The V gene's germline CDR1 is SEHNR and CDR2 FQNEAQ (reference sequence). The CDR3 runs to 15 residues. The CDR3: CASSPSSGRASEQYF. The DNA for the CDR3 is TGTGCCAGCAGCCCAAGTAGCGGGAGGGCCTCCGAGCAGTACTTC.

The CDR3 is CASSATGTGTKQIYGYTF. The CDR3 DNA reads as TGTGCCAGTAGCGCCACCGGGACAGGGACCAAACAAATCTATGGCTACACCTTC. The chain combines TRBV19 with TRBJ1-2; 9 positions match TRBD1. CDR3 length equals 18 residues. The ends lost 6 bases at V and 4 bases at J; junction bases unmatched: 18. From germline, CDR1 is LNHDA and CDR2 SQIVND (reference sequence).

This chain links TRBV6-2 or TRBV6-3 with TRBJ1-1; TRBD1 might be the D (6 bases). V lost 4 bases and J lost 1, with 16 bases in between. Germline lookup yields CDR1 MNHEY and CDR2 SVGEGT. CDR3 length: 16 amino acids. This CDR3 is CASSSPTTGPNTEAFF. As DNA, the CDR3 is TGTGCCAGCAGTTCTCCAACGACAGGCCCGAACACTGAAGCTTTCTTT.

The chain is built from TRBV15 and TRBJ1-1; no clear D. Germline V gives CDR1 LNHNV, CDR2 YYDKDF (reference sequence). The CDR3 extends over 15 amino acids. Trimming left V 1 base short and J 3 bases short, with 12 bases between. The CDR3 sequence is CATSRAPGLDTEAFF. The CDR3 DNA reads as TGTGCCACCAGCAGAGCCCCAGGACTTGACACTGAAGCTTTCTTT.

The V and J genes are TRBV2 and TRBJ1-2, with TRBD1 matching over 9 bases. V dropped 7 bases and J dropped 2; count of bases not matched to a gene: 5. Germline CDR1 reads SNHLY; CDR2 reads FYNNEI. The CDR3 covers 14 residues. The CDR3 nucleotides read TGTGCCAGCAACCCGGGACAGGGAAACTATGGCTACACCTTC. Amino acid sequence: CASNPGQGNYGYTF.

This chain uses TRBV7-2 with TRBJ2-7, with 10 bases aligning to TRBD2. Looked up from germline, CDR1 is SGHTA and CDR2 is FQGNSA. V lost 4 bases, J lost 2 bases, and 5 bases stayed unmatched. The CDR3 extends over 15 amino acids. The CDR3 sequence is CASSSIAGGTYEQYF. The DNA of the CDR3 is TGTGCCAGCAGCTCAATAGCGGGAGGTACCTACGAGCAGTACTTC.

This clonotype was picked up a small number of times. The chain couples TRBV5-1 to TRBJ2-3; D call uncertain. V was trimmed by 2 bases and J by 2 bases, leaving 15 bases between them. The CDR3 loop spans 16 amino acids. The germline CDR1 and CDR2 sequences are SGHRS and YFSETQ. The CDR3 spells CASSFWSVTPTDTQYF. The CDR3 nucleotides read TGCGCCAGCAGCTTTTGGTCCGTCACCCCCACAGATACGCAGTATTTT.

This clonotype has only a few counts. The chain has TRBV6-5 and TRBJ1-2; no clear D gene. The CDR3 extends over 14 amino acids. V was clipped by 2 bases and J by 8 bases, with 15 bases between them. Germline V gene lookup returns CDR1 MNHEY and CDR2 SVGAGI. Here the CDR3 DNA reads TGTGCCAGCAGTTACCTCCGGGATCCCAACGGCTACACCTTC. Its translation: CASSYLRDPNGYTF.

This CDR3 reads CASSFGFAETQYF. Written as DNA, the CDR3 is TGTGCCAGCAGCTTCGGGTTCGCAGAGACCCAGTACTTC. The chain couples TRBV11-2 to TRBJ2-5, with no clear D. The CDR3 consists of 13 residues. CDR1 and CDR2 (germline): SGHAT, FQNNGV. Deletions cut 3 bases from V and 4 bases from J, with 9 bases between. Looking up the rest from reference TRBV11-2 and TRBJ2-5 gives the full variable domain: EAGVAQSPRYKIIEKRQSVAFWCNPISGHATLYWYQQILGQGPKLLIQFQNNGVVDDSQLPKDRFSAERLKGVDSTLKIQPAKLEDSAVYLCASSFGFAETQYFGPGTRLLVL.

V gene TRBV12-3 or TRBV12-4 combines with J gene TRBJ1-6; no clear D gene. Trimming cost V 6 bases and J 7 bases, with 10 bases left between them. The CDR3 covers 13 residues. The CDR3 DNA reads TGTGCCAGCAGCCGAGGGAGGAATTCACCCCTCCACTTT. This codes for CASSRGRNSPLHF.

This clonotype was seen only once. The chain combines TRBV19 with TRBJ1-1, with no clear D. This CDR3 region has 13 residues. Germline V gives CDR1 LNHDA, CDR2 SQIVND (reference sequence). V lost 1 base and J 3 bases, leaving 6 bases between the germline ends. CDR3 loop: CASSIAVDTEAFF. The CDR3 DNA is TGTGCCAGTAGTATAGCGGTTGACACTGAAGCTTTCTTT.

A remark on this clonotype: Since no conserved phenylalanine or tryptophan closes the CDR3, a read error is the likely cause. The chain is built from TRBV6-1 and TRBJ2-1; 11 nucleotides match TRBD2. The CDR3 length is 16 residues. CDR1 MNHNS and CDR2 SASEGT come from the germline V gene. Trimming cost V 6 bases and J 7 bases; bases outside gene matches: 11. Here the CDR3 DNA reads TGTGCCAGCAGGTCTATGATAGCGGGGGGGCCTAATGAGCAGTTCCTC. Translating it yields CASRSMIAGGPNEQFL.

This sequence joins TRBV5-6 and TRBJ2-7, with 8 bases aligning to TRBD1. Germline loops: CDR1 SGHDT, CDR2 YYEEEE. J was trimmed by 6 bases and V by 1 base; bases with no gene match: 0. The CDR3 has 12 amino acids. The CDR3 DNA reads TGTGCCAGCAGCTTGACAGGGGGCGAGCAGTACTTC. It specifies CASSLTGGEQYF.

The chain links TRBV6-2 or TRBV6-3 to TRBJ2-2, with 9 bases matching TRBD2. J lost 0 bases, V lost 6 bases, and 11 bases had no gene match. Germline CDR1 and CDR2: MNHEY and SVGEGT. The CDR3 is 18 residues long. The CDR3 DNA reads TGTGCCAGCAGAACCCGATCTCTAGCGGGAACGAACACCGGGGAGCTGTTTTTT. Encoded protein: CASRTRSLAGTNTGELFF.

The rearrangement uses TRBV6-2 or TRBV6-3 and TRBJ2-1; 9 nucleotides match TRBD1. CDR3 length: 16 amino acids. CDR1 and CDR2 from the germline V gene are MNHEY and SVGEGT. The trim removed 6 bases at V and 5 bases at J, leaving 11 bases unmatched. CDR3 DNA sequence: TGTGCCAGCAGAATAGACCGGGACAGGGATAACAATGAGCAGTTCTTC. Translated, it gives CASRIDRDRDNNEQFF.

CDR3 DNA sequence: TGTGCCTGGCAGACAGGGGCTCAGCCCCAGCATTTT. It translates to CAWQTGAQPQHF. The chain has TRBV30 and TRBJ1-5; TRBD1 matches at 8 bases. This CDR3 contains 12 residues. V shed 5 bases, J shed 6 bases, and the junction held 3 bases outside the gene matches. CDR1 is GTSNPN, CDR2 SVGIG, per germline (reference sequence).

This clonotype has only a few counts. The chain uses TRBV14 and TRBJ1-4; D may be TRBD1 (6 bases). V was trimmed by 4 bases and J by 8 bases, leaving 14 bases between them. Germline CDR1 SGHDN, CDR2 FVKESK. There are 14 residues in the CDR3. The CDR3 DNA reads as TGTGCCAGCAGCCGACGACAGGTGGGAGAAAAACTGTTTTTT. Translated: CASSRRQVGEKLFF.

The V call is TRBV20-1, the J call TRBJ2-7, with TRBD1 as a possible D gene (6 bases). The germline gives CDR1 DFQATT, CDR2 SNEGSKA (reference sequence). The CDR3 covers 13 residues. Trimming left V 4 bases short and J 2 bases short, with 12 bases between. The CDR3 reads CSATRDNAYEQYF. CDR3 bases: TGCAGTGCTACCCGGGACAACGCCTACGAGCAGTACTTC.

The gene calls are TRBV10-2 and TRBJ2-7; 8 positions agree with TRBD2. Per germline, CDR1 WSHSY and CDR2 SAAADI. V trimming: 4 bases; J trimming: 0 bases; junction bases outside the gene matches: 14. This CDR3 has 18 residues. The DNA of the CDR3 is TGCGCCAGCAGTGGGGGGGGGTTACTAGCGGAGCCCTCCTACGAGCAGTACTTC. It encodes CASSGGGLLAEPSYEQYF.